Each of the 19 T cell receptor beta chains below was sequenced from the same sample in a study of glioma-infiltrating T cells after dendritic cell vaccination. Method: immunoSEQ multiplex PCR; TCRdb's copy keeps in-frame clones and lacks some. The table includes about 64,000 clones, 82% detected once. The sample consisted of blood, taken before dendritic cell vaccination. All receptors derive from a human donor with glioblastoma.

This chain uses TRBV15 with TRBJ2-1; 7 bases match TRBD2. Trimming removed 7 bases from V and 5 bases from J; junction bases left unmatched: 5. The germline V gene has CDR1 LNHNV and CDR2 YYDKDF (reference sequence). This CDR3 is built from 13 residues. CDR3 bases: TGTGCCACCACGAGCGGGGAGAACAATGAGCAGTTCTTC. Translating it yields CATTSGENNEQFF.

The chain employs TRBV7-2 and TRBJ2-7; the D is unclear. Germline V gives CDR1 SGHTA, CDR2 FQGNSA. Trimming stripped 1 base from V and 5 bases from J, with 9 bases between. The CDR3 has 13 amino acids. The CDR3 sequence is CASSLVAVDEQYF. CDR3 nucleotide sequence: TGTGCCAGCAGCTTAGTGGCAGTCGACGAGCAGTACTTC.

This clone was observed a single time. J is TRBJ2-4 and V is TRBV2; 7 nucleotides agree with TRBD1. The CDR3 runs to 13 residues. V shed 4 bases and J 4 bases; nucleotides not matched to a gene: 1. Germline values: CDR1 SNHLY, CDR2 FYNNEI. DNA of the CDR3: TGTGCCAGCAGTGTGGACAGGAAAAACATTCAGTACTTC. Protein sequence: CASSVDRKNIQYF.

This clone was observed once. The rearrangement joins TRBV4-1 to TRBJ2-3; D is ambiguous. The CDR3 is 17 residues long. Trimming stripped 0 bases from V and 2 bases from J, with 15 bases between. Germline V CDR1 and CDR2: MGHRA, YSYEKL. CDR3 DNA sequence: TGCGCCAGCAGCCAAGATCAGAGCCGACGGGTCACAGATACGCAGTATTTT. Protein sequence: CASSQDQSRRVTDTQYF.

The chain recombines TRBV15 with TRBJ1-2, with TRBD1 identical over 7 bases. The V gene's germline CDR1 is LNHNV and CDR2 YYDKDF (reference sequence). V lost 1 base to trimming and J lost 8 bases; unmatched junction nucleotides: 13. There are 16 residues in the CDR3. Here the CDR3 DNA reads TGTGCCACCAGCAGAGGAGGAGGAGGGGGCCGTGGCGGCTACACCTTC. It is translated as CATSRGGGGGRGGYTF.

The J gene is TRBJ2-2, the V gene TRBV27; TRBD2 is a possible D gene (7 bases). The CDR3 sequence is 17 residues long. Germline CDR1 reads MNHEY; CDR2 reads SMNVEV (reference sequence). The V end was cut by 5 bases, the J end by 4 bases, with 20 bases between. CDR3 region: CASSPPGGRGSTGELFF. CDR3 coding DNA: TGTGCCAGCAGTCCCCCCGGGGGGCGGGGGAGCACCGGGGAGCTGTTTTTT.

CDR3 protein: CASSTWTATYGYTF. The CDR3 nucleotides read TGTGCCAGCAGTACCTGGACAGCTACATATGGCTACACCTTC. The chain combines TRBV2 with TRBJ1-2; tentatively, D is TRBD1 (6 bases). V was shortened by 5 bases and J by 5 bases, with 15 bases between the two germline ends. The CDR3 loop spans 14 amino acids. Germline CDR1 SNHLY, CDR2 FYNNEI.

This clone occurred once. The V and J genes are TRBV6-1 and TRBJ2-7, with 7 bases that match TRBD1. Trimming took 2 bases from V and 5 from J; bases not matched to a gene: 6. This CDR3 spans 14 amino acids. Germline assignment: CDR1 MNHNS and CDR2 SASEGT. The CDR3 reads CASSEPNDRDEQYF. CDR3 nucleotides: TGTGCCAGCAGTGAACCCAATGACAGGGACGAGCAGTACTTC.

The chain links TRBV7-2 to TRBJ2-3; D might be TRBD1 (5 bases). With 8 bases removed from V and 0 bases from J, the gap between germline ends came to 9 bases. The CDR3 runs to 13 residues. Germline lookup yields CDR1 SGHTA and CDR2 FQGNSA. CDR3 residues: CASGAASTDTQYF. CDR3 sequence (DNA): TGTGCCAGCGGGGCGGCCAGCACAGATACGCAGTATTTT.

The V call is TRBV2, the J call TRBJ2-2; TRBD1 matches 9 bases. The J segment lost 7 bases and the V segment lost 8 bases, leaving 11 bases of the junction unmatched. Germline V lookup: CDR1 SNHLY, CDR2 FYNNEI. The CDR3 runs to 15 residues. CDR3 protein: CASREGTGRGGELFF. In nucleotides, the CDR3 is TGTGCCAGCCGGGAAGGGACAGGGCGTGGCGGGGAGCTGTTTTTT.

This rearrangement joins TRBV21-1 to TRBJ2-5; no check of the table's D call, TRBD2, against the DNA was made. TRBV21-1 is tagged as a pseudogene. CDR3 length: 15 amino acids. CDR3 amino acids: CASAGREGAQETQYF. The CDR3 DNA is TGTGCCTCTGCTGGGAGGGAAGGGGCCCAAGAGACCCAGTACTTC.

This rearrangement joins TRBV6-5 to TRBJ2-5; 8 positions agree with TRBD1. The CDR3 loop spans 14 amino acids. Germline V CDR1 and CDR2: MNHEY, SVGAGI. V gave up 5 bases and J gave up 5 bases; unmatched junction bases: 7. The CDR3 region has the DNA TGTGCCAGCAGTAGAAGGACAGGGCTGGAGACCCAGTACTTC. This codes for CASSRRTGLETQYF.

The V and J genes are TRBV9 and TRBJ2-1, with 9 bases fitting TRBD2. The CDR3 is 15 residues long. Unmatched junction bases numbered 3, after V lost 2 bases and J lost 3 bases. Germline lookup yields CDR1 SGDLS and CDR2 YYNGEE. The CDR3 sequence: CASSVSGGNYNEQFF. The CDR3 nucleotides read TGTGCCAGCAGCGTTAGCGGGGGAAACTACAATGAGCAGTTCTTC.

The J gene is TRBJ2-5, the V gene TRBV30, with TRBD2 matching 8 bases. V lost 0 bases, J lost 11 bases, and 5 bases stayed unmatched. Per the germline V gene, CDR1 is GTSNPN and CDR2 is SVGIG (reference sequence). This CDR3 has 12 residues. The CDR3 loop is CAWSVTGLEQYF. In DNA form, the CDR3 reads TGTGCCTGGAGTGTAACGGGACTAGAGCAGTACTTC.

The V gene is TRBV4-1, the J gene TRBJ2-1, with D uncertain. The CDR3 covers 14 residues. The V and J ends lost 1 base and 2 bases respectively, with 6 bases between them. CDR1 is MGHRA and CDR2 is YSYEKL in the germline V gene. The CDR3 spells CASSQASTYNEQFF. CDR3 sequence (DNA): TGCGCCAGCAGCCAAGCGAGTACCTACAATGAGCAGTTCTTC.

The chain carries TRBV27 and TRBJ1-4, with 8 positions matching TRBD1. CDR1 MNHEY and CDR2 SMNVEV come from the germline V gene (reference sequence). V trimming: 4 bases; J trimming: 2 bases; junction bases outside the gene matches: 12. CDR3 length: 18 amino acids. CDR3 in DNA: TGTGCCAGCAGTTCCCAGGGGAGGCGACAGGGGACTAATGAAAAACTGTTTTTT. This codes for CASSSQGRRQGTNEKLFF.

The chain couples TRBV6-1 to TRBJ1-6; tentative D call: TRBD1 (5 bases). V was trimmed by 4 bases and J by 6 bases, leaving 10 bases between them. The CDR3 has 14 residues. Germline V gene lookup returns CDR1 MNHNS and CDR2 SASEGT. CDR3: CASSGQSSNSPLHF. The CDR3 nucleotides read TGTGCCAGCAGTGGACAGAGTTCTAATTCACCCCTCCACTTT.

This clone was picked up one time. The rearrangement uses TRBV6-1 and TRBJ2-7; the D is unclear. CDR1 and CDR2 (germline): MNHNS, SASEGT. The CDR3 loop spans 11 amino acids. The V and J ends lost 4 bases and 4 bases respectively, with 5 bases between them. For the CDR3, the DNA is TGTGCCAGCAGTGCCACATACGAGCAGTACTTC. It specifies CASSATYEQYF.

The chain uses TRBV5-1 and TRBJ2-7; 8 bases align to TRBD1. Unmatched junction bases numbered 12, after V lost 4 bases and J lost 3 bases. From germline, CDR1 is SGHRS and CDR2 YFSETQ. The CDR3 is 16 amino acids. CDR3 protein: CASSGKLDRGGYEQYF. The CDR3 coding sequence is TGCGCCAGCAGCGGAAAACTTGACAGGGGCGGCTACGAGCAGTACTTC.